Described below is a single T cell receptor (beta chain) sequence and its context. Naive CD4+ T cells were purified with Tregs depleted by CD25. Each CDR3 protein gets one entry after TCRdb re-called the 5' RACE reads with MiXCR. The sample has under 5,500 distinct CDR3 sequences; about two thirds are singletons. Germline CDR1 is SGHDT and CDR2 is YYEEEE. Deletions cut 3 bases from V and 2 bases from J, with 18 bases between. The CDR3 consists of 16 residues. This receptor was obtained from a female donor with breast cancer. Input material: naive CD4+ T cells sorted from blood. The subset denotes: naive CD4+ T cells, CD4+CD45RA+CD25-. This rearrangement joins TRBV5-6 to TRBJ2-7; D is ambiguous. CDR3 region: CASSSSSDPAPYEQYF. The CDR3 nucleotides are TGTGCCAGCAGCTCGTCGTCAGACCCCGCTCCCTACGAGCAGTACTTC.